The present entry profiles one T cell receptor beta chain with its context. The sample holds many counts of this clonotype. Its specific antigen is unknown. No base-level quality is on record; no much larger clone is a single base apart. The entry originates in a study of T cells in Graves' hyperthyroidism and ophthalmopathy (dated 2019 in TCRdb). Regarding the complete study: To identify distinguishing TCR V-J signatures, a discovery cohort of about 100 patients was used, comprising some 45 with Graves' ophthalmopathy and some 57 with stable Graves' hyperthyroidism. Prospective prediction of ophthalmopathy was tested in an independent validation cohort of 18 to 20 hyperthyroidism patients and roughly 16 patients who later progressed to ophthalmopathy. The 100 discovery patients were randomly split 7:3 into training and test sets. In more than five Graves' hyperthyroidism patients, the study also compared T-cell repertoires from thyroid tissue with T-cell repertoires from blood. Once sampling was done, hyperthyroidism patients were given methimazole at a starting dose of 30 mg daily, whereas ophthalmopathy patients were given high-dose intravenous methylprednisolone. TCR Vbeta CDR3 sequencing of some 140 peripheral blood samples (roughly 43 ophthalmopathy, 75 to 85 hyperthyroidism and about 17 progressor patients) is reported in the paper.

The TCR beta CDR3 regions were amplified from RNA transcripts. A first-round RT-PCR of the TCR CDR3 used the HTBI primer set with the Qiagen OneStep RT-PCR kit. Libraries were constructed in a second round of multiplex PCR, after which size selection and purification were performed. Paired-end sequencing of the libraries was performed with 100 bp reads on an Illumina HiSeq2000. The study's processing was this. SOAPnuke was used to process the raw data, throwing out any read that contained adapters or uncalled bases, had a mean Phred below 15, or lacked an exact constant-primer or identifier match. COPE v1.2.5 was used to merge high-quality paired reads, and clonotypes were defined as unique nucleotide sequences. MiTCR v1.1 was used to align clonotypes to the IMGT TRBV, TRBD and TRBJ reference segments. Only V-J combinations with frequency above 0.0001, covering 98% to 99.2% of repertoires, were analysed. A TCS score was defined as the ratio between F50 (clonal expansion) and ExV (chaos), using BLOSUM62-based TCRdist between CDR3 peptides within each V-J. Welch's t-statistics and random forest reduced just over 500 V-J features to about 12, which were used in a naive Bayes classifier (R e1071). Thyroid-blood repertoire similarity was quantified with the Morisita-Horn index. TCRdb reprocessed the public reads (quality trimming at Q25 with fastp, clone calling with MiXCR) and kept in-frame beta chains. Here each entry gathers all rows of one CDR3 protein and keeps the most common genes and DNA. V and J calls and clone size were set by TCRdb, not the authors. Across this sample there are a few hundred thousand distinct CDR3 sequences, with approximately 44% seen only once. The ten top clones hold 15% to 20% of the sample.

Overall study outcomes, separate from this receptor: No statistical method was used to fix the sample size in advance, and group allocation was not hidden from the investigators. Most expanded thyroid clonotypes (frequency above 0.001) were also detected in blood, a finding suggesting that blood repertoires may reflect thyroid immune responses. A 13 V-J signature model separated ophthalmopathy from stable hyperthyroidism, with roughly 88% sensitivity and about 81% specificity in cross-validation and 80%/75% in testing. In validation, the model predicted progression to ophthalmopathy a median of 6.5 months before onset, with roughly 70% sensitivity and roughly 77% specificity.

Any patient with an uncontrolled infection, another autoimmune disease, pregnancy or lactation was excluded. Diagnoses were based on clinical symptoms, serum thyroxine and TRAb, thyroid ultrasound and orbital computed tomography. Trizol reagent was used to extract total RNA, and RNA quality was then checked on an Agilent 2100 Bioanalyzer. From the cysteine up to the phenylalanine, the CDR3 has a length of 14 residues. The DNA shown is the 42-base CDR3, in frame from base 1. The germline V gene yields SGHRS for CDR1 and YFSETQ for CDR2. For this chain, trimming is 4 bases at the V end and 1 base at the J end, and the number of junction bases without a gene match is 3.

The source is an adult woman with Graves' disease, either hyperthyroidism or ophthalmopathy (not recorded which). The chain uses TRBV5-1 and TRBJ1-1; the central 8 bases match TRBD1. Source material: peripheral blood or thyroid tissue (not recorded which). The nucleotide sequence is TGCGCCAGCAGCGCCGGGACAGGGAACACTGAAGCTTTCTTT. Its protein reads: CASSAGTGNTEAFF.